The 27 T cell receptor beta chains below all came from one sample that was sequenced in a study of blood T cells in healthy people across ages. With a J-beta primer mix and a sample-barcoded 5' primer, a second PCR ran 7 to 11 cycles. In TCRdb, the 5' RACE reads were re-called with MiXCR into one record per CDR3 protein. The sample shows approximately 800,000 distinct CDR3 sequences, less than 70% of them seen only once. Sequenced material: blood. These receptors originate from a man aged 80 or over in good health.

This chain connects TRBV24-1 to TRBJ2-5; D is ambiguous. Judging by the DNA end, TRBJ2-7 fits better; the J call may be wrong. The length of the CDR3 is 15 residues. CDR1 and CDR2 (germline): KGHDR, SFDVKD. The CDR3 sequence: CATSDLGDITGEQYF. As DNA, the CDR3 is TGTGCCACCAGTGATTTGGGCGATATAACGGGCGAGCAGTACTTC.

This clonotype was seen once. The CDR3 bases are TGTGCCAGCAGCTGGCTAGACAGGGGCCAAAACATTCAGTACTTC. Amino acids: CASSWLDRGQNIQYF. J is TRBJ2-7 and V is TRBV7-8, with TRBD1 matching 8 bases. The better agreement between TRBJ2-4 and the DNA end casts doubt on the J call. Per the germline V gene, CDR1 is SGHVS and CDR2 is FQNEAQ. The CDR3 spans 15 residues.

CDR3 bases: TGTGCCAGCAGCTTAACGTCGACCACCCCTCCGTACCAGTACTTC. It encodes CASSLTSTTPPYQYF. The chain couples TRBV7-3 to TRBJ2-7; D gene ambiguous. Germline lookup yields CDR1 SGHTA and CDR2 FQGTGA. V lost 0 bases, J lost 10 bases, and 19 bases lay in between. This CDR3 comprises 15 residues.

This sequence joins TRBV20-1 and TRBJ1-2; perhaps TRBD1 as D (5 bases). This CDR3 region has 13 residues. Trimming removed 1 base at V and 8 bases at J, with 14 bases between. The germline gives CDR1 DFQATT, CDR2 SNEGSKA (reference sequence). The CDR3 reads CSARALGRVGYTF. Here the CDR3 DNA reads TGCAGTGCTAGAGCCCTGGGGCGCGTCGGCTACACCTTC.

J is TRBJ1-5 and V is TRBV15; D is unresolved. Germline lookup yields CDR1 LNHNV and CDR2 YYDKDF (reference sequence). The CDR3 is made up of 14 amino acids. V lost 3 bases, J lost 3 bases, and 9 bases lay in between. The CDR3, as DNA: TGTGCCACCAGCAGTGGAGGGAACAATCAGCCCCAGCATTTT. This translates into CATSSGGNNQPQHF. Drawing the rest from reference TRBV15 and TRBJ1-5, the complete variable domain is DAMVIQNPRYQVTQFGKPVTLSCSQTLNHNVMYWYQQKSSQAPKLLFHYYDKDFNNEADTPDNFQSRRPNTSFCFLDIRSPGLGDTAMYLCATSSGGNNQPQHFGDGTRLSIL.

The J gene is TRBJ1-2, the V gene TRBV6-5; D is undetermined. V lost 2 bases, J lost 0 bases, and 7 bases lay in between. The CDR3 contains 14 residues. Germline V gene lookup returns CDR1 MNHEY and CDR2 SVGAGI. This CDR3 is CASSYGTANYGYTF. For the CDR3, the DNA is TGTGCCAGCAGTTACGGTACAGCTAACTATGGCTACACCTTC.

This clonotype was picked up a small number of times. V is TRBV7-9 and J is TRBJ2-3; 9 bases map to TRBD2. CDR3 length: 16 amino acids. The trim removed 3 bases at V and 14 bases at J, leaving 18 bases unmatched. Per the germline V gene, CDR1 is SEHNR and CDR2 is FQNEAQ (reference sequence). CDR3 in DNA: TGTGCCAGCAGCTTTGGGCTAGCGGGAACGGAGAGATACGCGTATTTT. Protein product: CASSFGLAGTERYAYF.

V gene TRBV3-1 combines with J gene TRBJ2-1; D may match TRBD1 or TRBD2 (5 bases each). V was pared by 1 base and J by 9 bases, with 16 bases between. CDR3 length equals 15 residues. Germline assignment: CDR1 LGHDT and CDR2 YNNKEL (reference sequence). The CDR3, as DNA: TGTGCCAGCAGCCAAGGGGGGTGGGGGTACGGTGAGCAGTTCTTC. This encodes CASSQGGWGYGEQFF.

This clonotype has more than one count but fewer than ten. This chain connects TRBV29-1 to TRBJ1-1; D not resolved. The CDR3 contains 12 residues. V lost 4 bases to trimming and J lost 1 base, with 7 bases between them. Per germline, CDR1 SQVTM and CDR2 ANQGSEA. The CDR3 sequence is CSVAAGNTEAFF. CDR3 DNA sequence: TGCAGCGTTGCCGCTGGGAACACTGAAGCTTTCTTT.

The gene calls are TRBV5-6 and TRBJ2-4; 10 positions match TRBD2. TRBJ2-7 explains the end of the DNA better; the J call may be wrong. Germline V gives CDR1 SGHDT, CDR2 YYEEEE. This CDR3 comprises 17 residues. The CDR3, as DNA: TGTGCCAGCAGCTTCGTGTCTAGCGGGAGTCATCTCTACGAGCAGTACTTC. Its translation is CASSFVSSGSHLYEQYF.

DNA for the CDR3: TGCAGTGCTAGAGATGTGGGGGTCCCCGCCTACGAGCAGTACTTC. It specifies CSARDVGVPAYEQYF. The chain employs TRBV20-1 and TRBJ2-7; D may correspond to TRBD1 or TRBD2 (5 bases each). V lost 0 bases and J 2 bases, leaving 14 bases between the germline ends. Per the germline V gene, CDR1 is DFQATT and CDR2 is SNEGSKA (reference sequence). This CDR3 spans 15 amino acids.

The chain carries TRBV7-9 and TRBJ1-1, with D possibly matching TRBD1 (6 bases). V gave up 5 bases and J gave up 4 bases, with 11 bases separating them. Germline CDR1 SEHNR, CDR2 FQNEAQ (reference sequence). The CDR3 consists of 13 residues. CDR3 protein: CASSPTRGTEAFF. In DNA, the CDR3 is TGTGCCAGCAGCCCAACCAGGGGCACTGAAGCTTTCTTT. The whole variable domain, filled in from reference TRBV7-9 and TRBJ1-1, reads DTGVSQNPRHKITKRGQNVTFRCDPISEHNRLYWYRQTLGQGPEFLTYFQNEAQLEKSRLLSDRFSAERPKGSFSTLEIQRTEQGDSAMYLCASSPTRGTEAFFGQGTRLTVV.

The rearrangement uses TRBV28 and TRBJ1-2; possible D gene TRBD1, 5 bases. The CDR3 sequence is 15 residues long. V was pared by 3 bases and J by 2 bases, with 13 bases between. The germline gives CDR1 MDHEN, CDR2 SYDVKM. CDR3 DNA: TGTGCCAGCAGTTTCTCCGGGGGGTGGAACTATGGCTACACCTTC. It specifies CASSFSGGWNYGYTF.

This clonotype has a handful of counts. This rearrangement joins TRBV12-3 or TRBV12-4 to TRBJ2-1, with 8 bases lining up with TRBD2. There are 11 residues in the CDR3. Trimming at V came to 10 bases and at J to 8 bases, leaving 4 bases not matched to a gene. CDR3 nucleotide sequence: TGTGCCACCCGGGGGGGGCATGAGCAGTTCTTC. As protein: CATRGGHEQFF.

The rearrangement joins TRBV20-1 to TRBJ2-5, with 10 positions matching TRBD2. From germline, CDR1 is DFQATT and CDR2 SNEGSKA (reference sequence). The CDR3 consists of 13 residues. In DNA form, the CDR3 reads TGCGGTTCTAGCGGGGGCCATTACAATGAGCAGTACTTC. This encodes CGSSGGHYNEQYF.

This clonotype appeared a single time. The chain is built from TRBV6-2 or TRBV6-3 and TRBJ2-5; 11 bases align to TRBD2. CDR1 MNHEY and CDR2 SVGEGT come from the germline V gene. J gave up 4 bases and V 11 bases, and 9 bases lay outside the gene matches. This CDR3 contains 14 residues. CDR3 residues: CAVGRLAGGETQYF. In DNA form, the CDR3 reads TGTGCCGTAGGACGGCTAGCGGGAGGAGAGACCCAGTACTTC.

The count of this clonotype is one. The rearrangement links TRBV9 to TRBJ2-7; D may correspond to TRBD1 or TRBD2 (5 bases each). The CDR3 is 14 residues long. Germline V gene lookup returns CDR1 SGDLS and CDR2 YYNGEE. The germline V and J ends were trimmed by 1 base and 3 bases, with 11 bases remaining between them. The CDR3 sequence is CASSVRDVGYEQYF. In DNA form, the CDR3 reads TGTGCCAGCAGCGTACGGGACGTCGGCTACGAGCAGTACTTC.

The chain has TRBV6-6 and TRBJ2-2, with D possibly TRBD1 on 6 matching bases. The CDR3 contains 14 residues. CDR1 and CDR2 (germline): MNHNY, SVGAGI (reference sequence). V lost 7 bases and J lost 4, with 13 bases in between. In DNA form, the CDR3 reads TGTGCCAGCAAGAGACAGGAGAGCACCGGGGAGCTGTTTTTT. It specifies CASKRQESTGELFF.

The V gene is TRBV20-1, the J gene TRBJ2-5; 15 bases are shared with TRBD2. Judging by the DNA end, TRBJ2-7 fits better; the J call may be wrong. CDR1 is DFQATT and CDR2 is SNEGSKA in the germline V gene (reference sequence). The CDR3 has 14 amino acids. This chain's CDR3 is CSWTSGRALDEQYF. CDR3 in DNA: TGCAGTTGGACTAGCGGGAGGGCCCTGGACGAGCAGTACTTC.

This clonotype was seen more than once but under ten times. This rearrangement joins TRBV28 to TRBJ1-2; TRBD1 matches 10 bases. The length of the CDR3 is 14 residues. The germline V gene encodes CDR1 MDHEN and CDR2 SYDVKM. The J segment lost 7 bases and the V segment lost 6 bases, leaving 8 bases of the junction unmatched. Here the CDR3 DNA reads TGTGCCAGCAGGGGGACAGGGGCTAATAGTGGCTACACCTTC. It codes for CASRGTGANSGYTF.

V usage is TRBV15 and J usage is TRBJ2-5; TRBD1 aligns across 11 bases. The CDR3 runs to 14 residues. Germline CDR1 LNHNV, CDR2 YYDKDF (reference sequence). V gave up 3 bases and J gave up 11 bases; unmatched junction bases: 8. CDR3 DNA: TGTGCCACCAGCAGCTACCGGGACAGGGGGGAGCAGTACTTC. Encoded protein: CATSSYRDRGEQYF.

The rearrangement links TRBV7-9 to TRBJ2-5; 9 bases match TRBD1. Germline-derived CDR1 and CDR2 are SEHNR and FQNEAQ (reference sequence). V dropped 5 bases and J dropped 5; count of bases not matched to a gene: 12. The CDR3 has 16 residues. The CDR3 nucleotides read TGTGCCAGCAGCCCGGAAATACAGGGGGCGTCGGAGACCCAGTACTTC. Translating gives CASSPEIQGASETQYF. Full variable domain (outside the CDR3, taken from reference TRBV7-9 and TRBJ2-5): DTGVSQNPRHKITKRGQNVTFRCDPISEHNRLYWYRQTLGQGPEFLTYFQNEAQLEKSRLLSDRFSAERPKGSFSTLEIQRTEQGDSAMYLCASSPEIQGASETQYFGPGTRLLVL.

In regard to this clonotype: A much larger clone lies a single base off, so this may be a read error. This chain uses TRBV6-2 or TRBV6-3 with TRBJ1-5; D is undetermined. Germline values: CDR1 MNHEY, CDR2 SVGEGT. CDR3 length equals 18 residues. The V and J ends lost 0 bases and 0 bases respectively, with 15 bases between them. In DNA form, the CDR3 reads TGTGCCAGCAGTTACTCGCTGCAGGAAGCATATAGCAATCAGCCCCAGCATTTT. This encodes CASSYSLQEAYSNQPQHF.

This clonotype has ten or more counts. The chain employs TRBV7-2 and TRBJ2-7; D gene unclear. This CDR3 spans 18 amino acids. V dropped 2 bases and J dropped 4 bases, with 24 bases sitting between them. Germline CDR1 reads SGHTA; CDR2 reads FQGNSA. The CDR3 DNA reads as TGTGCCAGCAGCTTATCCGCCCCAAGGGCGTCAGTTACATACGAGCAGTACTTC. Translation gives CASSLSAPRASVTYEQYF. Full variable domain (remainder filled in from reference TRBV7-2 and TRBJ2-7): GAGVSQSPSNKVTEKGKDVELRCDPISGHTALYWYRQSLGQGLEFLIYFQGNSAPDKSGLPSDRFSAERTGGSVSTLTIQRTQQEDSAVYLCASSLSAPRASVTYEQYFGPGTRLTVT.

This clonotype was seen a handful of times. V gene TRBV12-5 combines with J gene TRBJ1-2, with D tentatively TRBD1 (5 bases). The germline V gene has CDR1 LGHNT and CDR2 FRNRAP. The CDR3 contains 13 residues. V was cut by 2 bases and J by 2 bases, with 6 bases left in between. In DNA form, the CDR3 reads TGTGCTAGTGGTTTGTGGACAAACTATGGCTACACCTTC. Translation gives CASGLWTNYGYTF.

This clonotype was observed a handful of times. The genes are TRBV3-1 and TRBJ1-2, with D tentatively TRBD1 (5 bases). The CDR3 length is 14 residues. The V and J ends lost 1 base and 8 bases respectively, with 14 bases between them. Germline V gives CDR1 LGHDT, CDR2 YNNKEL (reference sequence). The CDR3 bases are TGTGCCAGCAGCCAAGGGGACTTTCTCCGAGGCTACACCTTC. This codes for CASSQGDFLRGYTF.

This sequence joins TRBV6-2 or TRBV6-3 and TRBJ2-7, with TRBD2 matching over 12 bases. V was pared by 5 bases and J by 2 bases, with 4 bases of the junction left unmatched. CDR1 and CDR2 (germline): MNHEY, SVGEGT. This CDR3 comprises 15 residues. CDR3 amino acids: CASSTGLAGPYEQYF. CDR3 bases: TGTGCCAGCAGTACCGGACTAGCGGGACCCTACGAGCAGTACTTC.